The count of the clone carrying this TCR beta chain is one. Germline lookup yields CDR1 SGHNT and CDR2 YENEEA. The V and J ends lost 8 bases and 3 bases respectively, with 19 bases between them. CDR3 size: 15 residues. This record comes from a study of blood T cell repertoires in COVID-19. About the study: PBMCs, B-cell-depleted T cells, or T cells provided the cDNA or gDNA that made up the material.

Sequencing was performed with immunoSEQ multiplex PCR; in TCRdb, only in-frame clones are kept and a portion is missing. This table has around 180,000 clones, about 87% appearing once. Sequencing was performed on peripheral blood. This chain links TRBV11-3 with TRBJ1-1, with a possible D match to TRBD1 (6 bases). The source of this sequence is a man in his fifties or sixties with acute or convalescent COVID-19. The CDR3 DNA sequence: TGTGCCAGCGGCGGGGGCGAGATTCATGACACTGAAGCTTTCTTT. This codes for CASGGGEIHDTEAFF.